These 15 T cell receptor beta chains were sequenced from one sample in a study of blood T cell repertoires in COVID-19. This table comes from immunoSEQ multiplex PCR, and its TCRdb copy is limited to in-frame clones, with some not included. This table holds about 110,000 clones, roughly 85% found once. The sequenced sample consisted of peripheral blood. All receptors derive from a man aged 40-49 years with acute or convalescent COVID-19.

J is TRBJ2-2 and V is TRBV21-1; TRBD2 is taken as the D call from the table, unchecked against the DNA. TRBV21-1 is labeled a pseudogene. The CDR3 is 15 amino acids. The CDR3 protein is CASTKERENTGELFF. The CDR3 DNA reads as TGTGCCAGCACCAAGGAGCGGGAGAACACCGGGGAGCTGTTTTTT.

The CDR3 DNA reads TGCGCCAGCAGCCAAGATGCTCAGGGGCCCAAGGGTGAGCAGTTCTTC. Translation gives CASSQDAQGPKGEQFF. This sequence joins TRBV4-1 and TRBJ2-1; a possible D gene is TRBD1 (6 bases). Germline lookup yields CDR1 MGHRA and CDR2 YSYEKL. The CDR3 loop spans 16 amino acids. The V end lost 0 bases, the J end lost 9 bases, and 18 bases lay between the germline ends.

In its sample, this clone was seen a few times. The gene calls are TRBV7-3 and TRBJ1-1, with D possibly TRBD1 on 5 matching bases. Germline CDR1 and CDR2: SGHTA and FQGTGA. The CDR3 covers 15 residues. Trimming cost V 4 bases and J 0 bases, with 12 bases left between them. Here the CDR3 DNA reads TGTGCCAGCAGCTCCCAGACAGTCATGAACACTGAAGCTTTCTTT. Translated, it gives CASSSQTVMNTEAFF.

The CDR3 DNA reads TGTGCCAGCAGTGTCGTGGCTAGCGGGAGGGGAGAGACCCAGTACTTC. It encodes CASSVVASGRGETQYF. The chain joins TRBV2 to TRBJ2-5, with 12 bases fitting TRBD2. J gave up 4 bases and V 4 bases, and 7 bases lay outside the gene matches. Germline loops: CDR1 SNHLY, CDR2 FYNNEI. This CDR3 is built from 16 residues.

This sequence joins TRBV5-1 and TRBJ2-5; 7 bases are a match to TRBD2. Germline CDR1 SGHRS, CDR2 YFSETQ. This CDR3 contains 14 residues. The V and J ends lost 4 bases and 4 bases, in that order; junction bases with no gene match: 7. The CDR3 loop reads CASSLHGGGETQYF. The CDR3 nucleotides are TGCGCCAGCAGCCTGCATGGGGGGGGAGAGACCCAGTACTTC.

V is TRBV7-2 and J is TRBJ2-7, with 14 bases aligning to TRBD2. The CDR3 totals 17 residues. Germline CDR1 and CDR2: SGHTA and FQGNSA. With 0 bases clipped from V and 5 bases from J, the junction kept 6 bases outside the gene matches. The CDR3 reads CASSLARLAGGGDEQYF. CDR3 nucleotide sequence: TGTGCCAGCAGCTTAGCCAGACTAGCGGGAGGGGGGGACGAGCAGTACTTC.

DNA for the CDR3: TGTGCCAGCAGCCAAGGGGCGGGAGGATCCTCCTACAATGAGCAGTTCTTC. Translated: CASSQGAGGSSYNEQFF. The chain is built from TRBV4-2 and TRBJ2-1, with 8 bases identical to TRBD2. V lost 1 base and J lost 0; bases outside the gene matches: 5. Per germline, CDR1 LGHNA and CDR2 YNFKEQ. The CDR3 has 17 amino acids.

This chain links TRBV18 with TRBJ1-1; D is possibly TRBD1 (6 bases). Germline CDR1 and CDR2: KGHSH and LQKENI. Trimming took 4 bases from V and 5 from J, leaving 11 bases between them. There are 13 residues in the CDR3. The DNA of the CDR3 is TGTGCCAGCTCACGGTTAGGGACAACTGAAGCTTTCTTT. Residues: CASSRLGTTEAFF.

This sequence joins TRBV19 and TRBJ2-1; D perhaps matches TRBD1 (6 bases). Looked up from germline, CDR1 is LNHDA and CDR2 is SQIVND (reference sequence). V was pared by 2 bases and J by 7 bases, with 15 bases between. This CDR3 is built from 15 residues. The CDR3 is CASSINRENVNEQFF. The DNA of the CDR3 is TGTGCCAGTAGTATAAACAGGGAGAACGTAAATGAGCAGTTCTTC. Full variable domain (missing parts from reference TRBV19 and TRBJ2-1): DGGITQSPKYLFRKEGQNVTLSCEQNLNHDAMYWYRQDPGQGLRLIYYSQIVNDFQKGDIAEGYSVSREKKESFPLTVTSAQKNPTAFYLCASSINRENVNEQFFGPGTRLTVL.

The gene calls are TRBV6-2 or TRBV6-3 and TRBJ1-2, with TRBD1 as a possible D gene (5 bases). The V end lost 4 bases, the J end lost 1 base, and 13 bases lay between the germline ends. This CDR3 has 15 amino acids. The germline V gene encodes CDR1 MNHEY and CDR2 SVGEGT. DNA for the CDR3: TGTGCCAGCAGTTCAGAAGGGGTACTTAACTATGGCTACACCTTC. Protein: CASSSEGVLNYGYTF.

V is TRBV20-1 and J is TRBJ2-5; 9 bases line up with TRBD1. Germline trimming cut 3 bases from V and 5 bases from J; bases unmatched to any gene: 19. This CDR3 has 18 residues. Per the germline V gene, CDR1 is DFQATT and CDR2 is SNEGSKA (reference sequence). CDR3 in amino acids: CSASAGTGSQLSVETQYF. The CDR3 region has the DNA TGCAGTGCTAGTGCCGGGACAGGGTCCCAATTGTCGGTGGAGACCCAGTACTTC.

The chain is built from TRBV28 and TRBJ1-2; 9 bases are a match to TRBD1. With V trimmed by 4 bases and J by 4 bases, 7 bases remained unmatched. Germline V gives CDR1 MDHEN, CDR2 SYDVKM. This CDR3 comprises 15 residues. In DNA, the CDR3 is TGTGCCAGCAGTTCGACAGGGGGGGACCCCTATGGCTACACCTTC. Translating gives CASSSTGGDPYGYTF.

The CDR3: CASSLRGGYNEQFF. The CDR3 coding sequence is TGTGCCAGCAGTTTAAGAGGGGGATACAATGAGCAGTTCTTC. The J gene is TRBJ2-1, the V gene TRBV27, with D possibly TRBD1 on 6 matching bases. V was cut by 2 bases and J by 4 bases, with 9 bases left in between. Germline V gives CDR1 MNHEY, CDR2 SMNVEV (reference sequence). This CDR3 is built from 14 residues.

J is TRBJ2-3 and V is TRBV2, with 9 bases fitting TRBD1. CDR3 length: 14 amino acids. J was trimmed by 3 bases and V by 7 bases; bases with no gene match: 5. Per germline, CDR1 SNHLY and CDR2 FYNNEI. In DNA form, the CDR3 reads TGTGCCAGCACCACGGACAGGGGTACAGATACGCAGTATTTT. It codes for CASTTDRGTDTQYF.

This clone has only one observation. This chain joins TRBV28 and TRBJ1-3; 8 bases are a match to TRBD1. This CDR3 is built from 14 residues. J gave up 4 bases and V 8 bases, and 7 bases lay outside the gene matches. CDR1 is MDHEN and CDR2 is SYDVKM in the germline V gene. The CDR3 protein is CASSLDRVGNTIYF. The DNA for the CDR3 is TGTGCCAGCTCCTTGGACAGGGTCGGAAACACCATATATTTT.